This entry lists 20 T cell receptor beta chains sequenced from one sample in a study of blood T cell repertoires in COVID-19. Libraries were prepared by immunoSEQ multiplex PCR; TCRdb keeps only in-frame clonotypes and omits some of them. The data hold more than 70,000 clones, with about 88% observed a single time. The sample consisted of peripheral blood. These receptors were taken from a human donor in a cohort sampled during active COVID-19.

The chain employs TRBV5-1 and TRBJ2-2; a possible D gene is TRBD1 (6 bases). The length of the CDR3 is 13 residues. Germline CDR1 SGHRS, CDR2 YFSETQ. V was clipped by 5 bases and J by 3 bases, with 8 bases between them. The DNA for the CDR3 is TGCGCCAGCAGGTGGGGGCACACCGGGGAGCTGTTTTTT. It codes for CASRWGHTGELFF.

The DNA of the CDR3 is TGTGCCAGCAGGGGTCCGGGAAACTATGGCTACACCTTC. It codes for CASRGPGNYGYTF. This chain links TRBV6-4 with TRBJ1-2; no firm D call. The V gene lost 6 bases and the J gene lost 2 bases, with 10 bases spanning the gap. CDR3 length: 13 amino acids. Germline CDR1 reads MRHNA; CDR2 reads SNTAGT.

The J gene is TRBJ1-1, the V gene TRBV27; D is unresolved. Per the germline V gene, CDR1 is MNHEY and CDR2 is SMNVEV (reference sequence). The CDR3 loop spans 15 amino acids. Trimming shortened V by 0 bases and J by 4 bases, and 12 bases separated the two germline ends. CDR3 sequence reads: CASSLSTSGGTEAFF. In DNA form, the CDR3 reads TGTGCCAGCAGTTTATCTACAAGCGGAGGCACTGAAGCTTTCTTT.

The V gene is TRBV5-1, the J gene TRBJ2-3, with 7 bases that match TRBD2. CDR1 SGHRS and CDR2 YFSETQ come from the germline V gene. J lost 4 bases, V lost 4 bases, and 6 bases had no gene match. The CDR3 has 14 amino acids. CDR3 amino acids: CASSPRTSSDTQYF. The CDR3 region has the DNA TGCGCCAGCAGCCCGAGGACTAGTTCAGATACGCAGTATTTT.

A few counts support this clone. The rearrangement uses TRBV7-9 and TRBJ2-3; perhaps TRBD1 as D (6 bases). V dropped 5 bases and J dropped 4 bases, with 16 bases sitting between them. The CDR3 is made up of 15 amino acids. Germline CDR1 SEHNR, CDR2 FQNEAQ (reference sequence). CDR3 nucleotide sequence: TGTGCCAGCAGCCATCCAGGGGTTAGCGCAGATACGCAGTATTTT. This sequence encodes CASSHPGVSADTQYF.

This chain uses TRBV7-3 with TRBJ2-5, with D uncertain. The CDR3 runs to 13 residues. The germline V gene encodes CDR1 SGHTA and CDR2 FQGTGA. Trimming pared 5 bases from V and 5 bases from J, leaving 12 bases between. CDR3 nucleotide sequence: TGTGCCAGCAGCGTTAGCCCCGGGGAGACCCAGTACTTC. Its translation is CASSVSPGETQYF.

This CDR3 reads CASSTRDSRWKQYF. The CDR3 region has the DNA TGTGCCAGTAGTACCCGGGACAGCCGTTGGAAGCAGTACTTC. The chain combines TRBV19 with TRBJ2-7; 7 bases map to TRBD1. The ends lost 4 bases at V and 8 bases at J; junction bases unmatched: 11. Germline CDR1 reads LNHDA; CDR2 reads SQIVND (reference sequence). There are 14 residues in the CDR3. The full variable domain, with the rest looked up from reference TRBV19 and TRBJ2-7, is DGGITQSPKYLFRKEGQNVTLSCEQNLNHDAMYWYRQDPGQGLRLIYYSQIVNDFQKGDIAEGYSVSREKKESFPLTVTSAQKNPTAFYLCASSTRDSRWKQYFGPGTRLTVT.

The chain carries TRBV19 and TRBJ2-1; 8 nucleotides match TRBD2. The junction had 3 bases not matched to a gene; V was cut back by 7 bases and J by 13 bases. Germline V lookup: CDR1 LNHDA, CDR2 SQIVND (reference sequence). This CDR3 has 10 residues. The CDR3 bases are TGTGCCAGTATGCGGGGGGTACAGTTCTTC. Its translation is CASMRGVQFF.

The chain links TRBV6-4 to TRBJ2-3; 8 bases are a match to TRBD2. This CDR3 has 13 amino acids. Trimming removed 11 bases from V and 2 bases from J; junction bases left unmatched: 6. Germline CDR1 and CDR2: MRHNA and SNTAGT. The CDR3 bases are TGTGCCTCCAGCGGGGGCAACACAGATACGCAGTATTTT. This codes for CASSGGNTDTQYF.

The rearrangement joins TRBV10-3 to TRBJ1-5, with D uncertain. The CDR3 sequence is 14 residues long. With 3 bases removed from V and 4 bases from J, the gap between germline ends came to 10 bases. The V gene's germline CDR1 is ENHRY and CDR2 SYGVKD. CDR3 amino acids: CAISDGEGNQPQHF. The CDR3 DNA sequence: TGTGCCATCAGTGACGGCGAGGGAAATCAGCCCCAGCATTTT.

The chain combines TRBV28 with TRBJ2-7, with 9 bases matching TRBD1. Germline V lookup: CDR1 MDHEN, CDR2 SYDVKM. J was trimmed by 6 bases and V by 5 bases; bases with no gene match: 11. The CDR3 covers 15 residues. As DNA, the CDR3 is TGTGCCAGCAGTCGCAGGGACAGGGATTTGGGCGAGCAGTACTTC. Its translation is CASSRRDRDLGEQYF. Based on the CDR3 plus reference TRBV28 and TRBJ2-7, the full variable domain is DVKVTQSSRYLVKRTGEKVFLECVQDMDHENMFWYRQDPGLGLRLIYFSYDVKMKEKGDIPEGYSVSREKKERFSLILESASTNQTSMYLCASSRRDRDLGEQYFGPGTRLTVT.

The V gene is TRBV20-1, the J gene TRBJ1-5; 8 positions match TRBD1. V trimming: 3 bases; J trimming: 6 bases; junction bases outside the gene matches: 4. The CDR3 is 13 residues long. Germline V CDR1 and CDR2: DFQATT, SNEGSKA (reference sequence). CDR3: CSASQGATQPQHF. In DNA form, the CDR3 reads TGCAGTGCTAGTCAGGGGGCGACTCAGCCCCAGCATTTT.

V gene TRBV10-3 combines with J gene TRBJ2-1; TRBD2 aligns across 7 bases. This CDR3 is built from 14 residues. Germline V gene lookup returns CDR1 ENHRY and CDR2 SYGVKD. The V and J ends lost 11 bases and 5 bases, in that order; junction bases with no gene match: 12. In DNA form, the CDR3 reads TGTGCCGCCCGGGACTCGGGGGGAAACAATGAGCAGTTCTTC. The encoded protein is CAARDSGGNNEQFF.

The gene calls are TRBV18 and TRBJ2-7, with a possible D match to TRBD2 (6 bases). Germline CDR1 reads KGHSH; CDR2 reads LQKENI. V was cut by 6 bases and J by 2 bases, with 23 bases left in between. There are 17 residues in the CDR3. The CDR3 DNA follows: TGTGCCAGCTCCCCTGGTGCGCGAGGGAGGAGTCCCTACGAGCAGTACTTC. Its translation is CASSPGARGRSPYEQYF.

The rearrangement joins TRBV5-5 to TRBJ1-2; 7 nucleotides agree with TRBD1. CDR3 length equals 15 residues. V lost 8 bases and J lost 4; bases outside the gene matches: 14. Germline-derived CDR1 and CDR2 are SGHKS and YYEKEE (reference sequence). CDR3 DNA sequence: TGTGCCAGTAAGGTTGGGCAGGGGGAGGCCTATGGCTACACCTTC. Translation: CASKVGQGEAYGYTF.

This rearrangement joins TRBV19 to TRBJ1-5; 11 bases line up with TRBD1. This CDR3 has 15 residues. Germline-derived CDR1 and CDR2 are LNHDA and SQIVND (reference sequence). V lost 3 bases to trimming and J lost 4 bases; unmatched junction nucleotides: 2. The chain's CDR3 is CASSMGTGGNQPQHF. CDR3 coding DNA: TGTGCCAGTAGTATGGGGACAGGGGGTAATCAGCCCCAGCATTTT.

The V call is TRBV6-6, the J call TRBJ2-2; D gene uncertain. V shed 0 bases and J shed 7 bases, with 6 bases lying between them. CDR1 is MNHNY, CDR2 SVGAGI, per germline (reference sequence). This CDR3 contains 13 residues. As DNA, the CDR3 is TGTGCCAGCAGTTACTCGACAAACGGGGAGCTGTTTTTT. Translated, it gives CASSYSTNGELFF.

CDR3 region: CSAPSSETQYF. CDR3 nucleotides: TGCAGTGCCCCTAGCTCTGAGACCCAGTACTTC. The genes are TRBV20-1 and TRBJ2-5; possible D gene TRBD2, 5 bases. V was cut by 6 bases and J by 5 bases, with 10 bases left in between. The CDR3 extends over 11 amino acids. Germline CDR1 DFQATT, CDR2 SNEGSKA (reference sequence).

This chain connects TRBV15 to TRBJ1-3; 7 bases map to TRBD1. Germline CDR1 and CDR2: LNHNV and YYDKDF (reference sequence). The CDR3 covers 19 residues. V was pared by 0 bases and J by 7 bases, with 18 bases of the junction left unmatched. The CDR3 here is CATSRDRPRTGAPGNTIYF. The CDR3 DNA reads as TGTGCCACCAGCAGAGATCGACCCCGAACAGGGGCGCCCGGGAACACCATATATTTT.

The rearrangement joins TRBV6-5 to TRBJ2-3; D may be TRBD2 (6 bases). The V gene's germline CDR1 is MNHEY and CDR2 SVGAGI. CDR3 size: 14 residues. V lost 7 bases to trimming and J lost 2 bases, with 13 bases between them. Written as DNA, the CDR3 is TGTGCCAGCAAAGGGTTGCGGGACACAGATACGCAGTATTTT. Encoded protein: CASKGLRDTDTQYF.